This T cell receptor (beta chain) derives from a study of STAT5B mutations in CD4+ large granular lymphocyte leukemia. Using immunoSEQ multiplex PCR, the repertoire was profiled, and TCRdb retains in-frame clones only, with some absent. The table shows around 50,000 clones, with approximately 84% occurring only once. Sequenced: CD4+ T cells from blood buffy coats. The clonotype comes from a human donor in good health.

CDR3 sequence (DNA): TGTGCCAGCAGGTCCGGGACTCTTTCCTACAATGAGCAGTTCTTC. Encoded protein: CASRSGTLSYNEQFF. The rearrangement uses TRBV27 and TRBJ2-1; a weak D match, TRBD2 (6 bases). CDR1 and CDR2 (germline): MNHEY, SMNVEV (reference sequence). The CDR3 covers 15 residues. Trimming removed 6 bases from V and 1 base from J, with 13 bases in between.